These 15 T cell receptor beta chains share one sample of origin, sequenced in a study of shared clonotypes between healthy human individuals. The protocol was immunoSEQ multiplex PCR, while the TCRdb copy is restricted to in-frame clones and leaves out a portion. The profile shows approximately 700,000 clones, 55% to 85% of them singletons. The sequenced material came from memory CD4+ T cells sorted from blood. Subset defined: CD45RA-negative fraction. The receptors were sampled from a woman aged 30 to 39 in good health.

The chain couples TRBV7-8 to TRBJ2-7, with 8 bases fitting TRBD1. With V trimmed by 5 bases and J by 4 bases, 7 bases remained unmatched. Germline loops: CDR1 SGHVS, CDR2 FQNEAQ. This CDR3 region has 14 residues. DNA of the CDR3: TGTGCCAGCAGCCTTAGGGACAGGATGTACGAGCAGTACTTC. Protein product: CASSLRDRMYEQYF.

The V call is TRBV19, the J call TRBJ2-7; D call uncertain. The V end was cut by 1 base, the J end by 0 bases, with 10 bases between. The CDR3 is 15 amino acids. CDR1 LNHDA and CDR2 SQIVND come from the germline V gene (reference sequence). The CDR3 spells CASSIARGISYEQYF. The CDR3 DNA sequence: TGTGCCAGTAGTATAGCCCGTGGAATCTCCTACGAGCAGTACTTC.

A word on this clone: Just one base apart from a much larger clone, this may be a read error. The rearrangement joins TRBV11-2 to TRBJ2-5; D possibly corresponds to TRBD2 (6 bases). Per the germline V gene, CDR1 is SGHAT and CDR2 is FQNNGV. Trimming shortened V by 3 bases and J by 5 bases, and 10 bases separated the two germline ends. CDR3 size: 13 residues. CDR3 sequence reads: CASSFGGYETQYF. The CDR3 nucleotides read TGTGCCAGCAGCTTTGGAGGGTACGAGACCCAGTACTTC.

This sequence joins TRBV19 and TRBJ1-2; D perhaps matches TRBD1 (5 bases). Per the germline V gene, CDR1 is LNHDA and CDR2 is SQIVND (reference sequence). Trimming stripped 11 bases from V and 4 bases from J, with 17 bases between. This CDR3 region has 13 residues. The CDR3 region has the DNA TGTGCCGGTGCCGAACAGGTTATCTATGGCTACACCTTC. Protein sequence: CAGAEQVIYGYTF.

The chain couples TRBV7-8 to TRBJ1-1; D is unclear. The CDR3 runs to 15 residues. The germline V gene has CDR1 SGHVS and CDR2 FQNEAQ. Trimming removed 1 base at V and 3 bases at J, with 12 bases between. The CDR3 nucleotides read TGTGCCAGCAGCTTAGGCGCACGGCCAGACACTGAAGCTTTCTTT. Encoded protein: CASSLGARPDTEAFF.

The chain employs TRBV28 and TRBJ2-3, with D possibly matching TRBD1 (5 bases). There are 15 residues in the CDR3. Per the germline V gene, CDR1 is MDHEN and CDR2 is SYDVKM. V was trimmed by 6 bases and J by 1 base, leaving 14 bases between them. As DNA, the CDR3 is TGTGCCAGCAGGACCCCGACAGACCGCACAGATACGCAGTATTTT. It encodes CASRTPTDRTDTQYF.

This rearrangement joins TRBV5-6 to TRBJ2-3; D is unclear. This CDR3 spans 13 amino acids. Germline V CDR1 and CDR2: SGHDT, YYEEEE. The V gene lost 0 bases and the J gene lost 2 bases, with 4 bases spanning the gap. In DNA, the CDR3 is TGTGCCAGCAGCTTGGGTACCACAGATACGCAGTATTTT. Protein product: CASSLGTTDTQYF.

This clone was recorded a few times. This sequence joins TRBV29-1 and TRBJ1-2; maybe TRBD1 (6 bases). Between the trimmed V and J ends, which lost 1 base and 5 bases, there was a span of 14 bases. Germline lookup yields CDR1 SQVTM and CDR2 ANQGSEA. The CDR3 sequence is 14 residues long. CDR3 bases: TGCAGCGTTGAAGTCCTCAACAGGGCTTATGGCTACACCTTC. It encodes CSVEVLNRAYGYTF.

Only a few counts were recorded for this clone. The rearrangement links TRBV7-2 to TRBJ2-5; the D is unclear. V was shortened by 1 base and J by 1 base, with 7 bases between the two germline ends. In germline, CDR1 is SGHTA, CDR2 FQGNSA. The CDR3 has 14 residues. The CDR3 spells CASSLGRSQETQYF. In DNA, the CDR3 is TGTGCCAGCAGCTTAGGGCGCAGCCAAGAGACCCAGTACTTC. The whole variable domain, filled in from reference TRBV7-2 and TRBJ2-5, reads GAGVSQSPSNKVTEKGKDVELRCDPISGHTALYWYRQSLGQGLEFLIYFQGNSAPDKSGLPSDRFSAERTGGSVSTLTIQRTQQEDSAVYLCASSLGRSQETQYFGPGTRLLVL.

A word on this clone: The identical CDR3 is also encoded by other nucleotide sequences in the sample. The chain combines TRBV19 with TRBJ1-5, with no clear D. Per germline, CDR1 LNHDA and CDR2 SQIVND (reference sequence). Trimming stripped 6 bases from V and 0 bases from J, with 6 bases between. The CDR3 runs to 13 residues. Here the CDR3 DNA reads TGTGCCAGTAGCAAAAATAGCAATCAGCCCCAGCATTTT. Translated, it gives CASSKNSNQPQHF.

The V and J genes are TRBV28 and TRBJ2-2; TRBD1 might be the D (6 bases). CDR1 and CDR2 from the germline V gene are MDHEN and SYDVKM. This CDR3 contains 13 residues. V was cut by 8 bases and J by 4 bases, with 11 bases left in between. CDR3 nucleotides: TGTGCCAGCGTCGGACAGTTCACCGGGGAGCTGTTTTTT. Amino acids: CASVGQFTGELFF.

This clone was seen more than once but under ten times. The chain recombines TRBV28 with TRBJ1-6; D not certain. Trimming removed 1 base from V and 10 bases from J, with 8 bases in between. Germline V gene data show CDR1 as MDHEN and CDR2 as SYDVKM. The CDR3 spans 13 residues. Here the CDR3 DNA reads TGTGCCAGCAGTTTATTTCGGGGATCACCCCTCCACTTT. Translating gives CASSLFRGSPLHF.

A word on this clone: Different DNA sequences within this sample yield the same CDR3. The gene calls are TRBV25-1 and TRBJ2-7, with 9 bases fitting TRBD1. Looked up from germline, CDR1 is MGHDK and CDR2 is SYGVNS. V lost 2 bases and J lost 2; bases outside the gene matches: 1. CDR3 size: 14 residues. CDR3 nucleotides: TGTGCCAGCAGTGAAGGGACAGGGACCTACGAGCAGTACTTC. It yields the protein CASSEGTGTYEQYF.

V gene TRBV7-9 combines with J gene TRBJ2-7; 9 positions agree with TRBD1. Germline-derived CDR1 and CDR2 are SEHNR and FQNEAQ (reference sequence). The CDR3 consists of 14 residues. Trimming cost V 5 bases and J 3 bases; bases outside gene matches: 5. CDR3 region: CASSLSTGGYEQYF. CDR3 nucleotide sequence: TGTGCCAGCAGCCTTTCGACAGGGGGCTACGAGCAGTACTTC.

The chain carries TRBV5-1 and TRBJ2-2, with a tentative D call TRBD2 (5 bases). This CDR3 is built from 15 residues. The germline V gene has CDR1 SGHRS and CDR2 YFSETQ. Trimming cost V 1 base and J 2 bases, with 9 bases left between them. CDR3 residues: CASSLRGSNTGELFF. CDR3 nucleotide sequence: TGCGCCAGCAGCTTGCGGGGATCTAACACCGGGGAGCTGTTTTTT. Full variable domain (remainder filled in from reference TRBV5-1 and TRBJ2-2): KAGVTQTPRYLIKTRGQQVTLSCSPISGHRSVSWYQQTPGQGLQFLFEYFSETQRNKGNFPGRFSGRQFSNSRSEMNVSTLELGDSALYLCASSLRGSNTGELFFGEGSRLTVL.